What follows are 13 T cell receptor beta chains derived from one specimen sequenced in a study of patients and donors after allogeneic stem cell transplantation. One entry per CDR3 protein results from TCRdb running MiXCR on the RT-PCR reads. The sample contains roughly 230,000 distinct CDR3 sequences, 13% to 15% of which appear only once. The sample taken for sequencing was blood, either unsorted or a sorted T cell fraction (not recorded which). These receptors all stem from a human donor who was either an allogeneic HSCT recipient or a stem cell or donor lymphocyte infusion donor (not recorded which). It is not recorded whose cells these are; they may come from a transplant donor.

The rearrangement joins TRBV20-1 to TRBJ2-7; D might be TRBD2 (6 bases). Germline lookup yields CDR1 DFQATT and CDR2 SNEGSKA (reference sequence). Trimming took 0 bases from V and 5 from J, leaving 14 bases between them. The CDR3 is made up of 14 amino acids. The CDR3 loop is CSARDRRDLDEQYF. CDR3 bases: TGCAGTGCTAGAGATCGTCGGGACTTGGACGAGCAGTACTTC.

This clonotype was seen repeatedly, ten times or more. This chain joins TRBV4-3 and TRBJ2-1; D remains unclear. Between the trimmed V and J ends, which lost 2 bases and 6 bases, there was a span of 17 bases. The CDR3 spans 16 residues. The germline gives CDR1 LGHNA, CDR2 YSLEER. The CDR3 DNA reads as TGCGCCAGCAGCCAAAATCTACCTGGCAATGGCAATGAGCAGTTCTTC. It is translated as CASSQNLPGNGNEQFF.

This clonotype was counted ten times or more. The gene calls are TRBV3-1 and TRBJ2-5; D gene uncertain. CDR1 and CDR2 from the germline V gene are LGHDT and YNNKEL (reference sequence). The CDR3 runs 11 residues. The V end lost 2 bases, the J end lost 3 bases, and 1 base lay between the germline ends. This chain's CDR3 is CASSQKETQYF. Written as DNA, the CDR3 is TGTGCCAGCAGCCAAAAAGAGACCCAGTACTTC.

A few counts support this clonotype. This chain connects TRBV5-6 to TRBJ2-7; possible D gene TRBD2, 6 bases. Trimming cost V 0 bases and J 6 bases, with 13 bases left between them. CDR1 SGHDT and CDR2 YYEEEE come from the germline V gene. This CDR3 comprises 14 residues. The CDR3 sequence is CASSLAAGYGEQYF. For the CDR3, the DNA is TGTGCCAGCAGCTTGGCGGCGGGATATGGCGAGCAGTACTTC.

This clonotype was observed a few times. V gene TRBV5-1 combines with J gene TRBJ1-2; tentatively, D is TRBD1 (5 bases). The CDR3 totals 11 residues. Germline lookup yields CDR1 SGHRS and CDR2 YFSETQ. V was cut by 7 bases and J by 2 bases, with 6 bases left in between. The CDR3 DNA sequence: TGCGCCAGCGGGACCAACTATGGCTACACCTTC. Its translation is CASGTNYGYTF.

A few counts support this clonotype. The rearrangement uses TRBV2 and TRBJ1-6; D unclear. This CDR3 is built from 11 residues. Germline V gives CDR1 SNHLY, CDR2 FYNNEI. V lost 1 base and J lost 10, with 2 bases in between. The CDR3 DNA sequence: TGTGCCAGCAGTGAAGAGTCACCCCTCCACTTT. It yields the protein CASSEESPLHF.

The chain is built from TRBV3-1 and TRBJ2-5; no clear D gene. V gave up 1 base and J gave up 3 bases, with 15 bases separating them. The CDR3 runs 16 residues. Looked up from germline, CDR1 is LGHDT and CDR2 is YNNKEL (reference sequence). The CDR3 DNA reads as TGTGCCAGCAGCCAAGGCGGTGGGTTCGCGGAAGAGACCCAGTACTTC. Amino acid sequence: CASSQGGGFAEETQYF.

The CDR3 sequence: CASSFTGTARSGELFF. As DNA, the CDR3 is TGTGCCAGCAGTTTCACCGGGACAGCACGATCCGGGGAGCTGTTTTTT. The chain links TRBV6-5 to TRBJ2-2, with 7 bases identical to TRBD1. The ends lost 4 bases at V and 6 bases at J; junction bases unmatched: 11. Germline values: CDR1 MNHEY, CDR2 SVGAGI. This CDR3 region has 16 residues.

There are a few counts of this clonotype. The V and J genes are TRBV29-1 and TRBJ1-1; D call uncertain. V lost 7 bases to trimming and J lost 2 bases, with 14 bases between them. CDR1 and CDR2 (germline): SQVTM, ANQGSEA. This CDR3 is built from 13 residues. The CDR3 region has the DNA TGCAGCGGCAAGAGGAGGGATAACACTGAAGCTTTCTTT. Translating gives CSGKRRDNTEAFF.

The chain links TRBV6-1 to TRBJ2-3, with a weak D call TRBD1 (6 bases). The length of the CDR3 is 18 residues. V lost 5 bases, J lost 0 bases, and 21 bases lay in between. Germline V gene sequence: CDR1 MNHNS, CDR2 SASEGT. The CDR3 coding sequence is TGTGCCAGCAGTACCCCCCCCGGACAGCGAATAAGCACAGATACGCAGTATTTT. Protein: CASSTPPGQRISTDTQYF.

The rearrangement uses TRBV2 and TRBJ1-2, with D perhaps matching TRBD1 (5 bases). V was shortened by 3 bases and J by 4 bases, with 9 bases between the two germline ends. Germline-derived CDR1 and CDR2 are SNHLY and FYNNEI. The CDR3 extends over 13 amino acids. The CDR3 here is CASSDGGSYGYTF. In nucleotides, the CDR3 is TGTGCCAGCAGTGACGGGGGATCCTATGGCTACACCTTC.

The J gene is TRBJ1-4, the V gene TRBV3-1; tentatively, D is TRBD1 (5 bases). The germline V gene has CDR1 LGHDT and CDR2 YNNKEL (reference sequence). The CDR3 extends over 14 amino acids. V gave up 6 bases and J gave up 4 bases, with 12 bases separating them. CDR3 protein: CASSSTGVNEKLFF. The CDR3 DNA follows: TGTGCCAGCAGTTCTACAGGAGTTAATGAAAAACTGTTTTTT.

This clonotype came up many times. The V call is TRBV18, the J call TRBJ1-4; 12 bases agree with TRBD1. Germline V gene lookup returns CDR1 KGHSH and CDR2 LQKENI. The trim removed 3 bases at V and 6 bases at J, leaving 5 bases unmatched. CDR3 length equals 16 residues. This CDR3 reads CASSPGTGGSDEKLFF. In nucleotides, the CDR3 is TGTGCCAGCTCACCCGGGACAGGGGGCTCCGATGAAAAACTGTTTTTT.